Given below is one TCR beta chain in context. What it binds is unknown. Samples: about 28 days before transplant, then days 30, 100 and 180 after. Assay used: immunoSEQ multiplex PCR; TCRdb lists only in-frame clones, some missing. Altogether over 8,500 clones are present, 86% being singletons, with the ten largest covering over 30%. This sample was taken from a study of T cell clonotyping in hematopoietic cell transplantation. Findings of the study overall: At the given depth, recipient repertoires were over 95% de novo clonotypes.

This sample comprised PBMCs, obtained 180 days after allogeneic stem cell transplant. The clonotype originates from a human patient who had an allogeneic stem cell transplant, so the T cells may come from the graft donor. The donor label of this sample is uncertain. Some clones in this sample may be carry-over from other donors' samples.

The CDR3 DNA follows: TGTGCCAGCAGTGCATCGGCCGGTTCACCCCTCCACTTT. Translating it yields CASSASAGSPLHF. V and J are TRBV6-5 and TRBJ1-6; D ambiguous. V was shortened by 5 bases and J by 9 bases, with 11 bases between the two germline ends. Germline CDR1 MNHEY, CDR2 SVGAGI. This CDR3 has 13 amino acids.